The 16 T cell receptor beta chains presented below share a single source sample, sequenced in a study of T-cell reconstitution after alpha-beta-depleted transplantation in children. Unique molecular identifiers featured in how the TCRbeta library was prepared. TCRdb used MiXCR to reprocess the PCR reads, holding one entry per CDR3 protein. Of some 600,000 distinct CDR3 sequences listed, roughly 13% were seen once; the top ten hold 2.2%. Sequenced here: PBMCs, mostly from graft donor cells, sampled 360 days after TCRalphabeta/CD19-depleted stem cell transplant. The receptors come from a male patient between 5 and 17 years old who had a stem cell transplant for acute myeloid leukemia, so the T cells may come from the graft donor.

This clonotype was recorded many times. The CDR3 loop reads CSASRTGQGQYF. CDR3 bases: TGCAGTGCTAGCAGGACCGGGCAAGGGCAGTACTTC. The V call is TRBV20-1, the J call TRBJ2-7; the D is unclear. CDR1 DFQATT and CDR2 SNEGSKA come from the germline V gene (reference sequence). The CDR3 consists of 12 residues. Trimming removed 3 bases at V and 9 bases at J, with 15 bases between.

The table lists this clonotype with many counts. CDR3 bases: TGTGCCAGCAGTTCTGGAGGTACCGGGGAGCTGTTTTTT. Protein product: CASSSGGTGELFF. V and J are TRBV12-3 or TRBV12-4 and TRBJ2-2; perhaps TRBD2 as D (5 bases). CDR3 length: 13 residues. V dropped 4 bases and J dropped 5 bases, with 8 bases sitting between them.

The V call is TRBV5-6, the J call TRBJ2-5, with a tentative D call TRBD2 (6 bases). CDR1 is SGHDT, CDR2 YYEEEE, per germline. CDR3 length equals 14 residues. Trimming shortened V by 2 bases and J by 3 bases, and 11 bases separated the two germline ends. The CDR3: CASSFLDYEETQYF. The CDR3 region has the DNA TGTGCCAGCAGCTTTTTGGACTACGAAGAGACCCAGTACTTC.

The chain uses TRBV7-2 and TRBJ2-5; D gene ambiguous. The germline V gene has CDR1 SGHTA and CDR2 FQGNSA. The CDR3 consists of 13 residues. V lost 0 bases and J lost 4, with 6 bases in between. DNA of the CDR3: TGTGCCAGCAGCTTAGCCCCTACAGAGACCCAGTACTTC. Translated: CASSLAPTETQYF.

This clonotype was recorded a few times. The gene calls are TRBV6-1 and TRBJ2-2; 13 bases are shared with TRBD2. The CDR3 contains 16 residues. The germline V gene encodes CDR1 MNHNS and CDR2 SASEGT. The ends lost 4 bases at V and 4 bases at J; junction bases unmatched: 3. The CDR3 nucleotides are TGTGCCAGCAGTGGACTAGCGGGAGGCGCCACCGGGGAGCTGTTTTTT. Residues: CASSGLAGGATGELFF.

This clonotype occurred many times. The chain is built from TRBV28 and TRBJ2-5; 7 bases align to TRBD1. CDR3 length equals 14 residues. Germline lookup yields CDR1 MDHEN and CDR2 SYDVKM. Trimming at V came to 3 bases and at J to 1 base, leaving 2 bases not matched to a gene. The CDR3 nucleotides are TGTGCCAGCAGTTTGGGACAGTCCCAAGAGACCCAGTACTTC. Its translation is CASSLGQSQETQYF.

The chain employs TRBV4-1 and TRBJ1-5; D is unresolved. Germline V gene data show CDR1 as MGHRA and CDR2 as YSYEKL. CDR3 length: 16 amino acids. V shed 0 bases and J shed 3 bases, with 12 bases lying between them. This CDR3 reads CASSQDGGGFNQPQHF. CDR3 bases: TGCGCCAGCAGCCAAGATGGAGGCGGGTTCAATCAGCCCCAGCATTTT.

The genes are TRBV5-4 and TRBJ2-3, with D unresolved. The germline V gene has CDR1 SGHNT and CDR2 YYREEE (reference sequence). Trimming removed 4 bases from V and 2 bases from J, with 11 bases in between. This CDR3 has 14 amino acids. CDR3 loop: CASSPGWSTDTQYF. The CDR3 DNA follows: TGTGCCAGCAGCCCTGGGTGGTCCACAGATACGCAGTATTTT.

This chain's CDR3 is CASSQDRKQGSSGEQYF. The CDR3 region has the DNA TGTGCCAGCAGCCAAGATCGGAAACAGGGAAGTTCGGGTGAGCAGTACTTC. V is TRBV3-1 and J is TRBJ2-7; D is perhaps TRBD1 (6 bases). The CDR3 spans 17 residues. The V gene's germline CDR1 is LGHDT and CDR2 YNNKEL (reference sequence). V lost 0 bases, J lost 7 bases, and 22 bases lay in between.

This clonotype was detected ten times or more. The chain couples TRBV20-1 to TRBJ2-5; TRBD1 matches 10 bases. The V gene's germline CDR1 is DFQATT and CDR2 SNEGSKA (reference sequence). The CDR3 is 14 residues long. Trimming removed 2 bases from V and 2 bases from J; junction bases left unmatched: 2. DNA for the CDR3: TGCAGTGCTAGACCGGGACAGGGGCAAGAGACCCAGTACTTC. Protein sequence: CSARPGQGQETQYF.

The chain is built from TRBV4-2 and TRBJ2-3, with no clear D. Trimming removed 3 bases from V and 2 bases from J, with 15 bases in between. This CDR3 has 16 residues. Germline values: CDR1 LGHNA, CDR2 YNFKEQ. The CDR3 DNA is TGTGCCAGCAGCCACGAGACTGACGCCAACACAGATACGCAGTATTTT. As protein: CASSHETDANTDTQYF.

The chain carries TRBV7-2 and TRBJ2-1, with 7 bases aligning to TRBD2. V dropped 5 bases and J dropped 8; count of bases not matched to a gene: 18. The CDR3 is made up of 17 amino acids. Germline V CDR1 and CDR2: SGHTA, FQGNSA. DNA for the CDR3: TGTGCCAGCAGCCCCGGGAGGACCCTCGAGCGAGTGGATGAGCAGTTCTTC. Its protein product is CASSPGRTLERVDEQFF.

The V gene is TRBV10-3, the J gene TRBJ2-1, with TRBD2 matching over 12 bases. V lost 6 bases to trimming and J lost 8 bases; unmatched junction nucleotides: 2. The CDR3 loop spans 13 amino acids. CDR1 and CDR2 (germline): ENHRY, SYGVKD. CDR3 sequence reads: CAIRLAGGDEQFF. CDR3 nucleotide sequence: TGTGCCATCAGACTAGCGGGAGGAGATGAGCAGTTCTTC.

In its sample, this clonotype was seen many times. The J gene is TRBJ2-7, the V gene TRBV29-1; 9 bases agree with TRBD2. This CDR3 spans 14 amino acids. With V trimmed by 6 bases and J by 2 bases, 8 bases remained unmatched. CDR1 and CDR2 (germline): SQVTM, ANQGSEA. The CDR3 sequence is CSVGRTSVTYEQYF. The CDR3 coding sequence is TGCAGCGTCGGACGGACTAGCGTTACCTACGAGCAGTACTTC.

This clonotype ranks as large. The chain recombines TRBV29-1 with TRBJ2-1; 10 bases line up with TRBD2. This CDR3 contains 14 residues. Trimming at V came to 5 bases and at J to 3 bases, leaving 4 bases not matched to a gene. CDR1 is SQVTM and CDR2 is ANQGSEA in the germline V gene. This CDR3 is CSVRAGGIYNEQFF. For the CDR3, the DNA is TGCAGCGTTCGAGCGGGAGGGATCTACAATGAGCAGTTCTTC.

This clonotype has ten or more counts. The CDR3 DNA is TGTGCCAGCAGCGTAGATGCAGGGAGAAACGAGCAGTACTTC. It yields the protein CASSVDAGRNEQYF. V is TRBV9 and J is TRBJ2-7, with D perhaps matching TRBD1 or TRBD2 (5 bases each). Germline assignment: CDR1 SGDLS and CDR2 YYNGEE. The CDR3 contains 14 residues. Trimming left V 0 bases short and J 5 bases short, with 12 bases between.